This entry is about one TCR beta chain. It lacks a known antigen. The CDR3 numbers 13 residues from cysteine through phenylalanine. No coding sequence is recorded. Taken from the germline V gene, the CDR1 and CDR2 loops are SGHNT and YENEEA. The instrument was a NextSeq 550. The Human TCR Profiling Kit (MiLaboratory) was used to prepare UMI-labeled 5' RACE TRB cDNA libraries. The full amount of extracted RNA was used for cDNA synthesis, and the full amount of resulting cDNA was used for PCR amplification. Libraries were prepared in parallel with an identical number of PCR cycles. Per the original workflow: MIGEC and MiXCR extracted about 53,000 +/- 10,000 unique UMI-labeled TRB cDNA molecules per library, requiring at least two reads per UMI. On average, each library contained about 40,000 +/- 10,000 functional in-frame TRB CDR3 nucleotide clonotypes without stop codons. After each sample was downsampled to 5000 UMI-labeled TRB molecules, VDJtools was used to calculate diversity metrics such as normalized Shannon-Wiener and Chao1. VDJtools computed clonotype-size-weighted physicochemical properties of the central five CDR3 residues: interaction energy, strength, volume and Kidera factor 4. TCRdb reprocessed the reads into one record per CDR3 protein sequence, lacking DNA. The V and J calls, along with clone size, are taken from TCRdb and not from the paper's own processing. This sample's clone table shows more than 65,000 distinct CDR3 sequences. Nearly 1.5% of the sample lies in the top ten.

This sample is drawn from a study of CXCR3-negative and CXCR3-positive naive CD8 T cells (dated by TCRdb to between 2017 and 2020). Background on the whole study: In total, around 150 million TRB reads were obtained, or roughly 1.5 +/- 0.3 million reads per library. Diversity and physicochemical repertoire analyses covered around 10 donors pooled from two independent experiments. The TRBV-TRBJ cluster analysis covered naive subsets from a handful of donors and memory cells from 3 donors.

Each CD8+ T cell subset was flow-sorted in triplicate, and 300,000 or so cells per subset were placed directly into RLT lysis buffer. Naive CD8+ T cells were defined stringently as CD45RO-CCR7+CD27+CD95- to exclude memory contaminants. Peripheral blood mononuclear cells were isolated from buffy coats using standard density gradient centrifugation. Naive CXCR3-negative and CXCR3-positive CD8+ T cells were flow-sorted using a FACSAria III. An RNeasy Mini Kit was used to extract total RNA from the sorted cells. What the study reported, not specific to this receptor: Similar TRBV-TRBJ usage was shown by naive CXCR3-negative and CXCR3-positive cells from the same donor, whereas distinct patterns were shown by memory cells. Freshly isolated PBMCs were used for most assays because CXCR3 expression partially decreased after cryopreservation. Because surface CD5, which is linked to self-reactivity in mice, was comparable between the naive subsets, TCR interaction strength was also inferred from the physicochemical properties of TRB CDR3s. TRB CDR3s from CXCR3-positive naive cells showed higher hydrophobicity (lower Kidera factor 4), lower energy, and higher strength and volume indices than CXCR3-negative naive cells. Comparably high repertoire diversity was found in both naive subsets, whereas much lower repertoire diversity was found in memory CD8+ T cells.

This sequence originates from a human donor in good health. Some clones in this sample may be carry-over from other donors' samples. The sample was naive CXCR3- CD8+ T cells from blood. In the paper's terms, the cell subset or site label means: CD45RO-CCR7+CD27+CD95- naive CD8+ T cells lacking CXCR3 (TNR3-). In this chain, TRBV11-3 is recombined with TRBJ1-2; the TCRdb call, TRBD1, lacks DNA for checking. The CDR3 protein sequence reads: CATQGSAYYGYTF.